Listed below are T cell receptor beta chains from one sample, sequenced in a study of CD8+ T cells in alopecia areata. Libraries were prepared by immunoSEQ multiplex PCR; TCRdb keeps only in-frame clonotypes and omits some of them. There are approximately 180,000 clones in the sample; over 55% occur only once, and over 1% lies in the top ten. The sample in question was CD4+ T cells sorted from blood, obtained at week 24, from a patient treated with tofacitinib. Receptors originate from a human donor with alopecia areata. Both conserved end residues are part of each CDR3. D genes are given only for firm matches. Part of the rows lack a size; the others show once, few, many or a class for expanded clones.

D gene	clone size	V gene	J gene	CDR3 protein	CDR3 DNA
TRBD1	NA	TRBV9	TRBJ2-7	CASSPTGDSYEQYF	TGTGCCAGCAGCCCCACAGGGGACTCCTACGAGCAGTACTTC
TRBD1	NA	TRBV29-1	TRBJ2-4	CSVRDRGNIQYF	TGCAGCGTGCGGGACAGGGGAAACATTCAGTACTTC
TRBD2	NA	TRBV7-8	TRBJ2-1	CASSPLAGSYNEQFF	TGTGCCAGCAGCCCTCTAGCGGGCTCCTACAATGAGCAGTTCTTC
NA	NA	TRBV14	TRBJ1-2	CASSQDPYNNYGYTF	TGTGCCAGCAGCCAAGACCCTTACAACAACTATGGCTACACCTTC
TRBD1	NA	TRBV30	TRBJ2-7	CAWSPGTGPTYEQYF	TGTGCCTGGAGTCCCGGGACAGGGCCTACCTACGAGCAGTACTTC
NA	NA	TRBV30	TRBJ1-2	CACKGRNYGYTF	TGTGCCTGCAAGGGACGGAACTATGGCTACACCTTC
NA	NA	TRBV28	TRBJ1-6	CASSLAGRTSALHF	TGTGCCAGCAGTTTGGCCGGTCGGACCTCGGCCCTCCACTTT
NA	NA	TRBV4-1	TRBJ1-1	CASSQGGEAFF	TGCGCCAGCAGCCAAGGGGGCGAGGCTTTCTTT
NA	NA	TRBV13	TRBJ1-1	CASSFTTHLPTEAFF	TGTGCCAGCAGCTTCACTACGCACCTACCCACTGAAGCTTTCTTT
TRBD1	NA	TRBV5-1	TRBJ1-2	CASSGGDRPPSLYGYTF	TGCGCCAGCAGCGGGGGGGACAGGCCACCATCCCTCTATGGCTACACCTTC
NA	NA	TRBV4-1	TRBJ1-1	CASSQDWELRLEAFF	TGCGCCAGCAGCCAAGATTGGGAACTGAGGCTCGAAGCTTTCTTT
NA	NA	TRBV30	TRBJ1-3	CAWRLGVRSGNTIYF	TGTGCCTGGAGACTGGGTGTGCGCTCTGGAAACACCATATATTTT
NA	once	TRBV25-1	TRBJ2-1	CASRDRSTYNEQFF	TGTGCCAGCAGAGACAGGAGTACGTACAATGAGCAGTTCTTC
TRBD1	NA	TRBV29-1	TRBJ1-1	CSVEERQGAATEAFF	TGCAGCGTTGAAGAGAGACAGGGGGCTGCGACTGAAGCTTTCTTT
NA	NA	TRBV29-1	TRBJ2-1	CSVDARGGYNEQFF	TGCAGCGTTGACGCAAGAGGCGGATACAATGAGCAGTTCTTC
NA	NA	TRBV7-2	TRBJ1-2	CASSLDGTGGYTF	TGTGCCAGCAGCTTAGATGGGACTGGTGGCTACACCTTC
NA	NA	TRBV5-6	TRBJ1-1	CASSLVSNTEAFF	TGTGCCAGCAGCTTGGTCTCGAACACTGAAGCTTTCTTT
NA	NA	TRBV7-2	TRBJ2-7	CASSFSRSSYEQYF	TGTGCCAGCAGCTTTAGCAGGAGCTCCTACGAGCAGTACTTC
NA	NA	TRBV30	TRBJ1-2	CAWSVVYGYTF	TGTGCCTGGAGTGTTGTCTATGGCTACACCTTC
TRBD1	NA	TRBV29-1	TRBJ1-5	CSAGQGGNQPQHF	TGCAGCGCCGGACAGGGCGGCAATCAGCCCCAGCATTTT
NA	NA	TRBV18	TRBJ2-2	CASSTGVRSTGELFF	TGTGCCAGCTCAACGGGGGTACGGAGCACCGGGGAGCTGTTTTTT
NA	NA	TRBV30	TRBJ2-7	CAWSASPTDYEQYF	TGTGCCTGGAGTGCTAGTCCGACAGATTACGAGCAGTACTTC
TRBD1	once	TRBV5-6	TRBJ1-1	CASTPGTGGNTEAFF	TGTGCCAGCACCCCCGGGACAGGGGGCAACACTGAAGCTTTCTTT
NA	few	TRBV10-3	TRBJ1-6	CAISDGTVNNSPLHF	TGTGCCATCAGTGACGGGACGGTAAATAATTCACCCCTCCACTTT
NA	NA	TRBV29-1	TRBJ1-1	CSVAIRVNTEAFF	TGCAGCGTTGCGATCAGGGTAAACACTGAAGCTTTCTTT
NA	few	TRBV10-3	TRBJ1-6	CAISKQGSSYNSPLHF	TGTGCCATCAGTAAGCAGGGGAGCTCCTATAATTCACCCCTCCACTTT
NA	few	TRBV15	TRBJ1-2	CATSRGGSWGGYTF	TGTGCCACCAGCAGAGGAGGGTCGTGGGGAGGCTACACCTTC
TRBD1	NA	TRBV2	TRBJ2-7	CASSAGTAYEQYF	TGTGCCAGCTCCGCCGGGACAGCCTACGAGCAGTACTTC
NA	NA	TRBV2	TRBJ2-3	CASSEDGRNTDTQYF	TGTGCCAGCAGTGAGGACGGCCGGAACACAGATACGCAGTATTTT
NA	few	TRBV7-9	TRBJ2-2	CASRQGTTGELFF	TGTGCCAGCAGACAAGGAACCACCGGGGAGCTGTTTTTT
NA	NA	TRBV27	TRBJ2-2	CATKGVGWNTGELFF	TGTGCCACCAAGGGGGTAGGATGGAACACCGGGGAGCTGTTTTTT
NA	NA	TRBV7-2	TRBJ2-5	CASTYNRRETQYF	TGTGCCAGCACCTACAACCGACGCGAGACCCAGTACTTC